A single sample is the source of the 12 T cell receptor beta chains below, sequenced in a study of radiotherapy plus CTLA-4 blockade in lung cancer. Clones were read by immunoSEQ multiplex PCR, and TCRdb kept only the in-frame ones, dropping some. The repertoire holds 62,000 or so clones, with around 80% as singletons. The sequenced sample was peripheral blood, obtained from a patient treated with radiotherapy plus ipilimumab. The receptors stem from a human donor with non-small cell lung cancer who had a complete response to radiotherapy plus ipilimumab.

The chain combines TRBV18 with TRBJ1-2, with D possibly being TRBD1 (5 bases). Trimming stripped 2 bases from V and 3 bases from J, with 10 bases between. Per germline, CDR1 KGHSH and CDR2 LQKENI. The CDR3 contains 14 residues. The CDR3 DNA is TGTGCCAGCTCACCAGAGGACACGCACTATGGCTACACCTTC. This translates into CASSPEDTHYGYTF.

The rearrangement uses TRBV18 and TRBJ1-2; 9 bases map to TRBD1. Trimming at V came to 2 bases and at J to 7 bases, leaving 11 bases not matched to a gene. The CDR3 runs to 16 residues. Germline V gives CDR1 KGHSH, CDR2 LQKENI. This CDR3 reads CASSPIPGQGMIGYTF. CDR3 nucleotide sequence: TGTGCCAGCTCACCAATTCCTGGACAGGGGATGATTGGCTACACCTTC.

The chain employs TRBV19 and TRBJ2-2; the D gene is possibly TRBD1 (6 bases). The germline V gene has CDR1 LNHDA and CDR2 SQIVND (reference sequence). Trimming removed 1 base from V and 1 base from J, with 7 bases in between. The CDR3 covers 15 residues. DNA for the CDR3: TGTGCCAGTAGTATAGCCAGGGGGAACACCGGGGAGCTGTTTTTT. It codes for CASSIARGNTGELFF.

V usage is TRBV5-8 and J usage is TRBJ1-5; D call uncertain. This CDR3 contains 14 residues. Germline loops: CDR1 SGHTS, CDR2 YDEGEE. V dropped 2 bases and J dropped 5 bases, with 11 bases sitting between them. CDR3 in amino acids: CASSFPDEYQPQHF. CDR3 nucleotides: TGTGCCAGCAGCTTCCCGGACGAATATCAGCCCCAGCATTTT. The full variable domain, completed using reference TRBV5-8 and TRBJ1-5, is EAGVTQSPTHLIKTRGQQATLRCSPISGHTSVYWYQQALGLGLQFLLWYDEGEERNRGNFPPRFSGRQFPNYSSELNVNALELEDSALYLCASSFPDEYQPQHFGDGTRLSIL.

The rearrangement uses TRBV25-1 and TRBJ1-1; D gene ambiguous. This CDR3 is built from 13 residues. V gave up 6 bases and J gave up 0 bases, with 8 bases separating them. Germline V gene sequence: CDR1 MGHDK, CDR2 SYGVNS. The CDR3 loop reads CASRQALNTEAFF. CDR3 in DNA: TGTGCCAGCAGACAAGCACTGAACACTGAAGCTTTCTTT.

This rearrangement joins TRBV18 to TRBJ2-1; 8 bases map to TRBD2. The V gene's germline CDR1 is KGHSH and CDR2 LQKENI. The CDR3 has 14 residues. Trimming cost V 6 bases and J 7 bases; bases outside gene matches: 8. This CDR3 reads CASSPGLGGNEQFF. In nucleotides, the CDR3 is TGTGCCAGCTCTCCGGGACTAGGGGGGAATGAGCAGTTCTTC.

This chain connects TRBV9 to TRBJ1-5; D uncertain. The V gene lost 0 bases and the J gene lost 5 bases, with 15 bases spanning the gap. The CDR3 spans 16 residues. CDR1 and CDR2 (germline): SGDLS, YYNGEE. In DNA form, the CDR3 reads TGTGCCAGCAGCGTAGTAGCGGAAAAATGGGATCAGCCCCAGCATTTT. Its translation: CASSVVAEKWDQPQHF.

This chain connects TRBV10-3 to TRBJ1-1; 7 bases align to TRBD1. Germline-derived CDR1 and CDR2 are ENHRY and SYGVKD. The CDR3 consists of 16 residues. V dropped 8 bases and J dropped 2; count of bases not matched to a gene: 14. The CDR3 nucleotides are TGTGCCATCGGGGCATTTAAGGGGGCGGGAAACACTGAAGCTTTCTTT. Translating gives CAIGAFKGAGNTEAFF.

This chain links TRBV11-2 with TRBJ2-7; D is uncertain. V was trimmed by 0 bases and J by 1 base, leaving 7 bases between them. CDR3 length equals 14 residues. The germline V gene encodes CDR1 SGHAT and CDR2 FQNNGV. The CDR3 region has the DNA TGTGCCAGCAGCTTAGATCCCAAATCCTACGAGCAGTACTTC. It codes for CASSLDPKSYEQYF.

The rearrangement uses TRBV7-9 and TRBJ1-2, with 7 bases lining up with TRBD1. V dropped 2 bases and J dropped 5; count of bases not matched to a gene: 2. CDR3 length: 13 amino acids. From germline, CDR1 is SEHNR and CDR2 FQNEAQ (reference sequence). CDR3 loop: CASSLMGQYGYTF. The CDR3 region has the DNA TGTGCCAGCAGCTTAATGGGACAGTATGGCTACACCTTC.

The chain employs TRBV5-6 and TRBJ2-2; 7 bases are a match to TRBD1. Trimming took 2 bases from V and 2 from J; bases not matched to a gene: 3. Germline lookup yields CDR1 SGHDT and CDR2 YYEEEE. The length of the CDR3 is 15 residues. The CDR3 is CASSLQGSNTGELFF. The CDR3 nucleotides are TGTGCCAGCAGCTTACAGGGGTCCAACACCGGGGAGCTGTTTTTT. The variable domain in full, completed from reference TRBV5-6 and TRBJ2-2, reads DAGVTQSPTHLIKTRGQQVTLRCSPKSGHDTVSWYQQALGQGPQFIFQYYEEEERQRGNFPDRFSGHQFPNYSSELNVNALLLGDSALYLCASSLQGSNTGELFFGEGSRLTVL.

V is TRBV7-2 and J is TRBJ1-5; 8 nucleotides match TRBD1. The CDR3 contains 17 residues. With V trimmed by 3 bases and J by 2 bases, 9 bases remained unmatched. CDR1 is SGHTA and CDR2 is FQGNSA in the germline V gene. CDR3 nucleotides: TGTGCCAGCAGCTTTCAGTCAGGGGGCGGAGGCAATCAGCCCCAGCATTTT. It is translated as CASSFQSGGGGNQPQHF.